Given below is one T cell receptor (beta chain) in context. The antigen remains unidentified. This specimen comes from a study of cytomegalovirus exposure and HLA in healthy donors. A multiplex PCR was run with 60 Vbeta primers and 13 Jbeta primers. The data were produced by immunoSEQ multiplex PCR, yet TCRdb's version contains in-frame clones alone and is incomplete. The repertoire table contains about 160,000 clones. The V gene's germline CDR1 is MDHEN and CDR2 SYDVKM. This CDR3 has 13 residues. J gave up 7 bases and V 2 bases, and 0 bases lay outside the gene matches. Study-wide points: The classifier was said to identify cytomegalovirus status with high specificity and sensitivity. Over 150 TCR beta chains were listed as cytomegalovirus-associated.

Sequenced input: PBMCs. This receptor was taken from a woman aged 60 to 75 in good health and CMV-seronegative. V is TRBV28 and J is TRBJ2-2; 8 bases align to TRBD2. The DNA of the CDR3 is TGTGCCAGCAGTTTAGCGGGAGGCGGGGAGCTGTTTTTT. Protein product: CASSLAGGGELFF. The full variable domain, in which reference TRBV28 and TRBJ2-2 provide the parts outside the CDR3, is DVKVTQSSRYLVKRTGEKVFLECVQDMDHENMFWYRQDPGLGLRLIYFSYDVKMKEKGDIPEGYSVSREKKERFSLILESASTNQTSMYLCASSLAGGGELFFGEGSRLTVL.